This TCR beta chain came from a study of T cells in Graves' hyperthyroidism and ophthalmopathy. Study-wide background: The initial diagnosis was the point when peripheral blood was collected, ahead of any treatment.

What was amplified from RNA transcripts were TCR beta CDR3 regions. The HTBI primer set was used in a first-round RT-PCR of the TCR CDR3. Each CDR3 protein gets one entry after TCRdb re-called the multiplex PCR reads with MiXCR. The sample shows around 690,000 distinct CDR3 sequences, 17% of them seen only once. The clonotype was recovered from a man aged 45-65 years with Graves' hyperthyroidism. The sequencing input was blood.

The chain's CDR3 is CASSSRQTAALSGYEQYF. The CDR3 nucleotides read TGTGCCAGCAGTTCTCGACAGACTGCAGCACTAAGCGGATACGAGCAGTACTTC. The chain combines TRBV28 with TRBJ2-7; D might be TRBD1 or TRBD2, each matching 5 bases. The CDR3 extends over 18 amino acids. Germline V gene lookup returns CDR1 MDHEN and CDR2 SYDVKM. With 4 bases removed from V and 4 bases from J, the gap between germline ends came to 26 bases.